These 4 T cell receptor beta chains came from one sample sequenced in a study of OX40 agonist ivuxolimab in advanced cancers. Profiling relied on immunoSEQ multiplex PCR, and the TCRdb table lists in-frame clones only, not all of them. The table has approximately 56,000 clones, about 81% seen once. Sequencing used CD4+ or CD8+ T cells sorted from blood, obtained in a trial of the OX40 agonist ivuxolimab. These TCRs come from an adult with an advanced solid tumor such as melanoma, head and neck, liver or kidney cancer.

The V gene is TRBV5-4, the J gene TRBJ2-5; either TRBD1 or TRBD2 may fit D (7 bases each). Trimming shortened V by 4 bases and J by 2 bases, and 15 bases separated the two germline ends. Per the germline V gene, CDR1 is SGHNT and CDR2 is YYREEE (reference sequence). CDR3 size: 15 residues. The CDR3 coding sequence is TGTGCCAGCAGCCAGGGGGGGCGGAAACAAGAGACCCAGTACTTC. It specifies CASSQGGRKQETQYF.

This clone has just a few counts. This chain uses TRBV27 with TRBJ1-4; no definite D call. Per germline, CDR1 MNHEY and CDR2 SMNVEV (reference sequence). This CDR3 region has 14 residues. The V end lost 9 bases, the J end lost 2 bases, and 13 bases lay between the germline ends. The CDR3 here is CARALVATNEKLFF. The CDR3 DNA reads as TGTGCCAGGGCCTTGGTAGCCACTAATGAAAAACTGTTTTTT.

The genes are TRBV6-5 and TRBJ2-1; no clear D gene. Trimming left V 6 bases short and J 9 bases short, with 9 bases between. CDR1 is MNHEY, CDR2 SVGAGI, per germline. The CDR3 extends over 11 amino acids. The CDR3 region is CASSRVGEQFF. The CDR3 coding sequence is TGTGCCAGCAGCCGGGTAGGTGAGCAGTTCTTC.

CDR3 amino acids: CASSQEPKSPLYGYTF. CDR3 DNA: TGTGCCAGCAGCCAAGAACCTAAGAGCCCACTTTATGGCTACACCTTC. V gene TRBV4-2 combines with J gene TRBJ1-2; no definite D call. Germline V CDR1 and CDR2: LGHNA, YNFKEQ. This CDR3 is 16 amino acids long. With 0 bases removed from V and 5 bases from J, the gap between germline ends came to 16 bases.